These 16 T cell receptor beta chains were sequenced from one sample in a study of monozygotic twins with inflammatory bowel disease (dated by TCRdb to between 2017 and 2020). Library construction relied on 5' RACE. The sequencer listed for this sample is Illumina HiSeq 2500. After reprocessing by TCRdb, each CDR3 protein sequence is one entry, and no DNA is given. The data table for this sample lists approximately 400,000 distinct CDR3 sequences. The ten largest account for just over 2.5% of the sample. The sequencing sample was made of blood. All receptors derive from a human donor with ulcerative colitis or Crohn's disease, or a healthy co-twin of an affected twin (not recorded which).

The chain carries TRBV18 and TRBJ1-1; TCRdb picks TRBD1, but there is no DNA to check that call. This CDR3 spans 20 amino acids. Germline V CDR1 and CDR2: KGHSH, LQKENI. The CDR3: CASSPRLSRDALVIVPEAFF.

The V gene is TRBV24-1, the J gene TRBJ2-6; the D gene TCRdb calls, TRBD1, cannot be checked with no DNA. Germline CDR1 is KGHDR and CDR2 is SFDVKD. The CDR3 has 17 amino acids. This chain's CDR3 is CATSGRQADSGANVLTF.

The V call is TRBV12-3 or TRBV12-4, the J call TRBJ2-7; TCRdb indicates TRBD1, and absent DNA this call remains unverified. CDR3 length: 12 amino acids. CDR3: CASSLIPYEQYF.

The J gene is TRBJ2-7, the V gene TRBV7-3. CDR3 length: 15 residues. Germline V gene data show CDR1 as SGHTA and CDR2 as FQGTGA. The CDR3 protein is CASSLRAHLIYEQYF.

V is TRBV7-9 and J is TRBJ1-3. Germline assignment: CDR1 SEHNR and CDR2 FQNEAQ (reference sequence). The length of the CDR3 is 17 residues. CDR3 protein: CASSLAVVTGSGNTIYF.

The V gene is TRBV11-2, the J gene TRBJ2-1; TCRdb's D call of TRBD2 is untestable without DNA. Germline V gene lookup returns CDR1 SGHAT and CDR2 FQNNGV. This CDR3 has 16 amino acids. The CDR3 loop is CASSLGLAGGQFRQFF.

The V and J genes are TRBV6-5 and TRBJ1-1; TCRdb outputs TRBD1, but without DNA this stays unchecked. The CDR3 sequence is 15 residues long. The V gene's germline CDR1 is MNHEY and CDR2 SVGAGI. CDR3 region: CASSYSKRGTPEAFF.

The rearrangement uses TRBV9 and TRBJ1-6. Germline V gene sequence: CDR1 SGDLS, CDR2 YYNGEE. CDR3 length: 16 residues. CDR3 protein: CASSVDGGVGSSPLHF.

This sequence joins TRBV16 and TRBJ1-1. This CDR3 comprises 12 residues. Per the germline V gene, CDR1 is KGHSY and CDR2 is FQNENV. The CDR3: CASSQPYTEAFF.

The chain combines TRBV7-3 with TRBJ2-1; TCRdb's assignment of TRBD2 cannot be checked, as there is no DNA. The CDR3 is made up of 17 amino acids. Per germline, CDR1 SGHTA and CDR2 FQGTGA. CDR3 loop: CASSLRASGGFYNEQFF.

CDR3 sequence reads: CASSPMAGGELLF. This chain joins TRBV9 and TRBJ2-2; TCRdb's D call, TRBD2, is unchecked because there is no DNA. The CDR3 extends over 13 amino acids. From germline, CDR1 is SGDLS and CDR2 YYNGEE.

The chain combines TRBV5-1 with TRBJ1-6; absent DNA, TCRdb's TRBD1 call cannot be checked. CDR3 length equals 16 residues. CDR1 SGHRS and CDR2 YFSETQ come from the germline V gene. CDR3 loop: CASSLAGGRYNSPLHF.

The V call is TRBV6-2 or TRBV6-3, the J call TRBJ2-5; the TCRdb D gene call, TRBD1, has no DNA to confirm it. Germline values: CDR1 MNHEY, CDR2 SVGEGT. The CDR3 loop spans 13 amino acids. CDR3 residues: CASRPTGGETQYF.

The CDR3 region is CASRPYRGWTDTQYF. The J gene is TRBJ2-3, the V gene TRBV4-2; without DNA, the TCRdb call of TRBD1 cannot be checked. In germline, CDR1 is LGHNA, CDR2 YNFKEQ. The CDR3 has 15 residues.

J is TRBJ2-1 and V is TRBV2; the D call of TRBD1 rests on TCRdb alone, since no DNA is present to check it. The CDR3 extends over 13 amino acids. Germline CDR1 reads SNHLY; CDR2 reads FYNNEI. The CDR3 loop is CASSGTGNNEQFF. The full variable domain, completed using reference TRBV2 and TRBJ2-1, is EPEVTQTPSHQVTQMGQEVILRCVPISNHLYFYWYRQILGQKVEFLVSFYNNEISEKSEIFDDQFSVERPDGSNFTLKIRSTKLEDSAMYFCASSGTGNNEQFFGPGTRLTVL.

The chain recombines TRBV7-2 with TRBJ1-2; TCRdb gives TRBD1 as the D gene, but with no DNA this cannot be confirmed. The germline V gene encodes CDR1 SGHTA and CDR2 FQGNSA. The CDR3 spans 16 residues. The CDR3 here is CASSPHRPGNNYGYTF.